The present TCR beta chain was sequenced within a study of CD8 T cells in ankylosing spondylitis. Quantitative 5'-RACE with molecular barcodes was used to make the TCR beta libraries. TCRdb analysed the 5' RACE reads with MiXCR anew, one entry per CDR3 protein. Seen here are about 89,000 distinct CDR3 sequences, roughly 30% observed once, and the top ten hold about 60%. Study-level findings and limits: Clones linked to the disease showed a CD8+ phenotype. They occurred at relatively low frequencies in peripheral blood. In synovial fluid and blood from reactive arthritis, some motif variants were previously reported. What appeared characteristic of ankylosing spondylitis blood was a TCR beta motif of fewer than ten highly homologous variants.

The CDR3 totals 15 residues. Trimming shortened V by 1 base and J by 4 bases, and 11 bases separated the two germline ends. The germline V gene encodes CDR1 LNHDA and CDR2 SQIVND (reference sequence). There are a few counts of this clonotype. The target antigen is unknown. Sequencing was carried out using blood, either unsorted or a sorted T cell fraction (not recorded which). The receptor's source is a male donor with ankylosing spondylitis or in good health (not recorded which). The chain has TRBV19 and TRBJ1-5; tentatively, D is TRBD1 (5 bases). In DNA, the CDR3 is TGTGCCAGTAGTATAGGTCCTGGGGGTAATCAGCCCCAGCATTTT. It encodes CASSIGPGGNQPQHF.